These T cell receptor beta chains were read from a single sample in a study of blood T cell repertoires in COVID-19. TCRdb's table, derived via immunoSEQ multiplex PCR, lists solely in-frame clones and lacks some. Counted here are 90,000 to 130,000 clones, roughly 82% occurring once; the ten biggest clones make up approximately 15%. Source material: peripheral blood. All receptors derive from an older woman with acute or convalescent COVID-19. The CDR3 runs from the conserved cysteine through the conserved F or W. D genes are given only for firm matches. Clone sizes are given selectively: once, few, many, or a class where the clone is expanded.

V gene	J gene	clone size	D gene	CDR3 DNA	CDR3 protein
TRBV29-1	TRBJ1-4	few	-	TGCAGCGTTGAACGCGGTAGGAATGAAAAACTGTTTTTT	CSVERGRNEKLFF
TRBV19	TRBJ2-2	-	-	TGTGCCAGTAGTATACAGGCGAATCGAGCCGGATACGCCGGGGAGCTGTTTTTT	CASSIQANRAGYAGELFF
TRBV7-2	TRBJ1-2	-	TRBD1	TGTGCCAGCAGCTTAGGCCAGGGACAGAACTATGGCTACACCTTC	CASSLGQGQNYGYTF
TRBV7-2	TRBJ2-7	-	-	TGTGCCAGCAGCTTAGGGGGGCCGTCGGGCGAGCAGTACTTC	CASSLGGPSGEQYF
TRBV29-1	TRBJ2-3	-	-	TGCAGCGTTTTCACTCCCCTCACAGATACGCAGTATTTT	CSVFTPLTDTQYF
TRBV21-1	TRBJ1-5	-	-	TGTGCCAGCAGCAAAGATGGCATCAATCAGCCCCAGCATTTT	CASSKDGINQPQHF
TRBV6-1	TRBJ1-1	-	TRBD1	TGTGCCAGCAGTGAAGATGGCAGGGGGCCCCTAAGGAACACTGAAGCTTTCTTT	CASSEDGRGPLRNTEAFF
TRBV6-6	TRBJ1-5	-	TRBD1	TGTGCCAGCAGGGATACAGGGGGCGATCAGCCCCAGCATTTT	CASRDTGGDQPQHF
TRBV5-6	TRBJ2-1	-	-	TGTGCCAGCAGCGCCGACATCTACTTCTACAATGAGCAGTTCTTC	CASSADIYFYNEQFF
TRBV6-5	TRBJ1-5	-	TRBD1	TGTGCCAGCAGCCCGACAGGGGGCAATCAGCCCCAGCATTTT	CASSPTGGNQPQHF
TRBV6-5	TRBJ1-4	-	-	TGTGCCAGCAGTTGGGGAGGGGATGAAAAACTGTTTTTT	CASSWGGDEKLFF
TRBV19	TRBJ1-1	-	TRBD1	TGTGCCAGTAGTTCCGCAGGGGGAGCTGAAGCTTTCTTT	CASSSAGGAEAFF
TRBV28	TRBJ1-2	-	-	TGTGCCAGCAACGACAGGAACTATGGCTACACCTTC	CASNDRNYGYTF
TRBV2	TRBJ2-5	-	-	TGTGCCAGCAGGCGGGGAACAGAGACCCAGTACTTC	CASRRGTETQYF
TRBV3-1/TRBV3-2	TRBJ1-1	-	-	TGTGCCAGCACTTATGGGGGCGCTGAAGCTTTCTTT	CASTYGGAEAFF
TRBV19	TRBJ1-2	-	-	TGTGCCAGTAGTATACCGGGTCAGGGTGGCTACACCTTC	CASSIPGQGGYTF
TRBV5-8	TRBJ1-1	-	-	TGTGCCAGCAGCCGGGGGACGACTGAAGCTTTCTTT	CASSRGTTEAFF
TRBV20-1	TRBJ2-7	-	TRBD2	TGCAGTGCTAGTCCTAGCGGGGGGGACTACGAGCAGTACTTC	CSASPSGGDYEQYF
TRBV6-1	TRBJ2-3	-	-	TGTGCCAGCAGTGAAGCCCTAAATACGCAGTATTTT	CASSEALNTQYF
TRBV4-2	TRBJ2-3	-	TRBD1	TGTGCCAGCAGCCAGTGGACAGGGGGGGAGACAGATACGCAGTATTTT	CASSQWTGGETDTQYF
TRBV10-3	TRBJ1-2	-	-	TGTGCCATCAGTGAGTCTATAAGTGGACTAAAGGATGATGGCTACACCTTC	CAISESISGLKDDGYTF
TRBV6-5	TRBJ2-3	-	-	TGTGCCAGCGGTTCTGAGATGAGGGATACGCAGTATTTT	CASGSEMRDTQYF